This T cell receptor beta chain was sequenced for a study of blood T cell repertoires in COVID-19. Study as a whole: T cells, B-cell-depleted T cells, or PBMCs supplied cDNA or gDNA.

In the study's own analysis: Using reference gene primer amplification, nucleated cell counts were estimated. TCRdb's table, derived via immunoSEQ multiplex PCR, lists solely in-frame clones and lacks some. V and J calls and clone size are given by that table; D and trimming were obtained from the DNA. The sample contains about 310,000 clones, roughly 91% of which appear only once. This receptor was identified in a man in his forties or fifties with active or convalescent COVID-19. Material for sequencing was peripheral blood.

CDR3 loop: CASTTGGNYGYTF. As DNA, the CDR3 is TGTGCCAGCACCACGGGGGGAAACTATGGCTACACCTTC. The rearrangement links TRBV2 to TRBJ1-2, with D maybe TRBD1 (5 bases). The ends were cut back, 7 bases at V and 2 bases at J, with 11 bases in the middle. Per the germline V gene, CDR1 is SNHLY and CDR2 is FYNNEI. The length of the CDR3 is 13 residues. Drawing the rest from reference TRBV2 and TRBJ1-2, the complete variable domain is EPEVTQTPSHQVTQMGQEVILRCVPISNHLYFYWYRQILGQKVEFLVSFYNNEISEKSEIFDDQFSVERPDGSNFTLKIRSTKLEDSAMYFCASTTGGNYGYTFGSGTRLTVV.